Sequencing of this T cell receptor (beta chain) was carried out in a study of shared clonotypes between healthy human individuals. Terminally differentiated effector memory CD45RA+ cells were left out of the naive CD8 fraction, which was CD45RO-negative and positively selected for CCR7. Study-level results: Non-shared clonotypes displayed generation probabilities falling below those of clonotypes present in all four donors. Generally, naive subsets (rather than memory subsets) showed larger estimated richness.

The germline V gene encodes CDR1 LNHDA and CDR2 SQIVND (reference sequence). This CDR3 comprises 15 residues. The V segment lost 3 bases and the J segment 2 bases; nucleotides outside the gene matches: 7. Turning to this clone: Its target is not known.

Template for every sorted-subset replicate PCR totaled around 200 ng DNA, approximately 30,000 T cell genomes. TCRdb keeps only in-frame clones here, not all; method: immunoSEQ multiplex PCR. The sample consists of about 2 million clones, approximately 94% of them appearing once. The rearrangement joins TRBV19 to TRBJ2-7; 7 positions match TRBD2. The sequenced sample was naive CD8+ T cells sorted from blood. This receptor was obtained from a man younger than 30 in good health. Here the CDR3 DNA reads TGTGCCAGTAGTATCCGACTAGCATGGGCCTACGAGCAGTACTTC. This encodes CASSIRLAWAYEQYF.